These 20 T cell receptor beta chains originate from one sample sequenced in a study of identical twins. TCRdb passed the 5' RACE reads through MiXCR, listing each CDR3 protein once. The sample lists 500,000 to 550,000 distinct CDR3 sequences, about 20% occurring once. The same data also went into a second study, on T cells expressing NK-cell markers.

Sequenced sample: CD4+ T cells sorted from blood. Receptors originate from a woman aged 18-30 years in good health.

The chain joins TRBV7-2 to TRBJ2-5; D perhaps matches TRBD2 (5 bases). The V end was cut by 5 bases, the J end by 6 bases, with 16 bases between. This CDR3 comprises 14 residues. In germline, CDR1 is SGHTA, CDR2 FQGNSA. In DNA form, the CDR3 reads TGTGCCAGCAGCCGGACTTCGGATTTTCAGACCCAGTACTTC. It encodes CASSRTSDFQTQYF.

This chain joins TRBV5-5 and TRBJ2-1; D gene unclear. Trimming removed 1 base from V and 7 bases from J, with 9 bases in between. Per germline, CDR1 SGHKS and CDR2 YYEKEE (reference sequence). The CDR3 extends over 13 amino acids. CDR3 coding DNA: TGTGCCAGCAGCTTGATCGCCCTAAATGAGCAGTTCTTC. The encoded protein is CASSLIALNEQFF.

This clonotype has more than one count but fewer than ten. The rearrangement uses TRBV27 and TRBJ1-4; no clear D. The germline CDR1 and CDR2 sequences are MNHEY and SMNVEV (reference sequence). The V and J ends lost 1 base and 3 bases respectively, with 9 bases between them. The CDR3 is made up of 15 amino acids. This chain's CDR3 is CASSLYGRANEKLFF. CDR3 DNA: TGTGCCAGCAGTTTATACGGCCGGGCTAATGAAAAACTGTTTTTT. Full variable domain (missing parts from reference TRBV27 and TRBJ1-4): EAQVTQNPRYLITVTGKKLTVTCSQNMNHEYMSWYRQDPGLGLRQIYYSMNVEVTDKGDVPEGYKVSRKEKRNFPLILESPSPNQTSLYFCASSLYGRANEKLFFGSGTQLSVL.

A few counts support this clonotype. V gene TRBV20-1 combines with J gene TRBJ1-6, with 8 bases fitting TRBD1. The CDR3 is 12 amino acids. The germline V gene has CDR1 DFQATT and CDR2 SNEGSKA (reference sequence). V dropped 3 bases and J dropped 10; count of bases not matched to a gene: 2. Here the CDR3 DNA reads TGCAGTGCTAGCCGGACAGGGTCACCCCTCCACTTT. Translating it yields CSASRTGSPLHF.

V is TRBV5-1 and J is TRBJ1-2; possibly TRBD1 for D (6 bases). V dropped 0 bases and J dropped 0 bases, with 9 bases sitting between them. The CDR3 covers 15 residues. Germline assignment: CDR1 SGHRS and CDR2 YFSETQ. This CDR3 reads CASSLEGDSNYGYTF. DNA of the CDR3: TGCGCCAGCAGCTTGGAGGGGGACTCTAACTATGGCTACACCTTC.

This clonotype was seen a handful of times. The genes are TRBV5-6 and TRBJ2-1, with TRBD2 matching 7 bases. Germline lookup yields CDR1 SGHDT and CDR2 YYEEEE. The CDR3 totals 15 residues. With 5 bases clipped from V and 4 bases from J, the junction kept 9 bases outside the gene matches. CDR3 loop: CASRLKRDRYNEQFF. For the CDR3, the DNA is TGTGCCAGCAGACTCAAGCGGGATCGTTACAATGAGCAGTTCTTC.

This clonotype was detected a few times. The V and J genes are TRBV5-1 and TRBJ1-2; 8 positions match TRBD1. J gave up 3 bases and V 2 bases, and 3 bases lay outside the gene matches. The length of the CDR3 is 14 residues. CDR1 is SGHRS, CDR2 YFSETQ, per germline. In DNA, the CDR3 is TGCGCCAGCAGCTTCACGACAGGGGACTATGGCTACACCTTC. It codes for CASSFTTGDYGYTF.

This rearrangement joins TRBV20-1 to TRBJ1-2; 7 positions match TRBD1. The CDR3 length is 13 residues. Germline V gene lookup returns CDR1 DFQATT and CDR2 SNEGSKA (reference sequence). V dropped 6 bases and J dropped 4; count of bases not matched to a gene: 8. As DNA, the CDR3 is TGCAGTGCCCCGGACAGGTCGAGCTATGGCTACACCTTC. Translating gives CSAPDRSSYGYTF.

V usage is TRBV10-3 and J usage is TRBJ2-7; D perhaps matches TRBD2 (6 bases). V lost 5 bases, J lost 0 bases, and 17 bases lay in between. There are 16 residues in the CDR3. Germline assignment: CDR1 ENHRY and CDR2 SYGVKD. CDR3 residues: CAISTIGGTSSYEQYF. The DNA for the CDR3 is TGTGCCATCAGTACGATTGGCGGGACGAGCTCCTACGAGCAGTACTTC.

The chain uses TRBV6-5 and TRBJ1-2; D ambiguous. Trimming took 2 bases from V and 4 from J, leaving 11 bases between them. The length of the CDR3 is 14 residues. Germline loops: CDR1 MNHEY, CDR2 SVGAGI. The CDR3 reads CASSYARSVYGYTF. The CDR3 bases are TGTGCCAGCAGTTACGCGCGATCTGTCTATGGCTACACCTTC.

At least ten counts were recorded for this clonotype. The rearrangement joins TRBV29-1 to TRBJ2-4; unclear D gene. The CDR3 has 16 amino acids. Germline loops: CDR1 SQVTM, CDR2 ANQGSEA. Trimming left V 2 bases short and J 0 bases short, with 14 bases between. The CDR3 bases are TGCAGCGTTGAAAGGTTTCGACGGTTAGCCAAAAACATTCAGTACTTC. This translates into CSVERFRRLAKNIQYF.

This clonotype has more than one count but fewer than ten. The genes are TRBV12-3 or TRBV12-4 and TRBJ2-2, with 9 bases matching TRBD1. J lost 2 bases, V lost 4 bases, and 8 bases had no gene match. The CDR3 has 17 residues. The CDR3 nucleotides are TGTGCCAGCAGTTCAAACTTGGACAGGGGCAACACCGGGGAGCTGTTTTTT. This sequence encodes CASSSNLDRGNTGELFF.

This clonotype has only a few counts. The rearrangement uses TRBV2 and TRBJ2-5; TRBD2 matches at 11 bases. There are 14 residues in the CDR3. CDR1 and CDR2 (germline): SNHLY, FYNNEI. J was trimmed by 9 bases and V by 6 bases; bases with no gene match: 9. CDR3 region: CASSPTSGAGAQYF. In DNA form, the CDR3 reads TGTGCCAGCAGCCCGACTAGCGGGGCAGGAGCCCAGTACTTC. The complete variable domain, with remaining parts taken from reference TRBV2 and TRBJ2-5, reads EPEVTQTPSHQVTQMGQEVILRCVPISNHLYFYWYRQILGQKVEFLVSFYNNEISEKSEIFDDQFSVERPDGSNFTLKIRSTKLEDSAMYFCASSPTSGAGAQYFGPGTRLLVL.

This chain connects TRBV5-1 to TRBJ1-1; a weak D match, TRBD1 (6 bases). CDR1 is SGHRS and CDR2 is YFSETQ in the germline V gene. Trimming took off 0 bases at V and 12 bases at J, with 18 bases between the two ends. The CDR3 has 14 residues. The CDR3 nucleotides are TGCGCCAGCAGCTTGGCTACAGGGTCTGGGACGACTTTCTTT. Its protein product is CASSLATGSGTTFF.

The chain is built from TRBV20-1 and TRBJ1-1; D remains ambiguous. The CDR3 spans 14 residues. The germline gives CDR1 DFQATT, CDR2 SNEGSKA (reference sequence). V was trimmed by 0 bases and J by 2 bases, leaving 10 bases between them. The CDR3 is CSARDRMGNTEAFF. In nucleotides, the CDR3 is TGCAGTGCTAGAGATAGGATGGGCAACACTGAAGCTTTCTTT.

This clonotype was found a few times. The chain carries TRBV4-3 and TRBJ1-5, with D uncertain. V dropped 0 bases and J dropped 4 bases, with 10 bases sitting between them. The germline V gene encodes CDR1 LGHNA and CDR2 YSLEER. The CDR3 runs 15 residues. DNA for the CDR3: TGCGCCAGCAGCCAAGATGCTGGTGGGAATCAGCCCCAGCATTTT. It codes for CASSQDAGGNQPQHF.

The rearrangement joins TRBV7-6 to TRBJ2-1; TRBD2 aligns across 8 bases. CDR1 is SGHVS, CDR2 FNYEAQ, per germline. V shed 1 base, J shed 8 bases, and the junction held 16 bases outside the gene matches. This CDR3 has 18 residues. This CDR3 reads CASSLDGSRGTRGHEQFF. The CDR3 region has the DNA TGTGCCAGCAGCTTAGACGGGAGTAGGGGGACTAGGGGCCATGAGCAGTTCTTC.

J is TRBJ2-7 and V is TRBV20-1; TRBD2 agrees at 7 bases. The CDR3 extends over 16 amino acids. After removal of 0 bases from V and 5 bases from J, the junction contained 13 bases not matched to a gene. From germline, CDR1 is DFQATT and CDR2 SNEGSKA (reference sequence). The CDR3 DNA reads TGCAGTGCTAGAGAGCTCCCTCGCGGGAGTTACGACGAGCAGTACTTC. It specifies CSARELPRGSYDEQYF.

For the CDR3, the DNA is TGTGCCAGCTCACCCTCCGGGACAGAGCTTCAGCCCCAGCATTTT. It encodes CASSPSGTELQPQHF. This chain joins TRBV18 and TRBJ1-5; TRBD1 agrees at 7 bases. The V and J ends lost 3 bases and 6 bases, in that order; junction bases with no gene match: 8. The CDR3 runs 15 residues. Looked up from germline, CDR1 is KGHSH and CDR2 is LQKENI.

On this clonotype: A much larger clone differs from this one at a single base, so this may be a read error. The chain recombines TRBV12-3 or TRBV12-4 with TRBJ1-5; D is unclear. This CDR3 contains 11 residues. V dropped 5 bases and J dropped 12 bases, with 11 bases sitting between them. CDR3: CASSDRRIQHF. CDR3 nucleotides: TGTGCCAGCAGTGATAGGCGGATCCAGCATTTT.